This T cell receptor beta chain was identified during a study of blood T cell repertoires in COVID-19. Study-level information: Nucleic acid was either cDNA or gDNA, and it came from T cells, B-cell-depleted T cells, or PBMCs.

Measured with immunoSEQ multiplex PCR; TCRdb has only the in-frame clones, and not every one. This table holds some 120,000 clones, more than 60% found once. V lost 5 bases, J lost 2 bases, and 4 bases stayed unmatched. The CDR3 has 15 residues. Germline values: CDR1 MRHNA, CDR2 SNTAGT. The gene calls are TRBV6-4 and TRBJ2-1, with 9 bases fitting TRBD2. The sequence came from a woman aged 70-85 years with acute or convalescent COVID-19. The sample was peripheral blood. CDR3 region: CASSTLAGAYNEQFF. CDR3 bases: TGTGCCAGCAGTACTTTAGCGGGGGCCTACAATGAGCAGTTCTTC.